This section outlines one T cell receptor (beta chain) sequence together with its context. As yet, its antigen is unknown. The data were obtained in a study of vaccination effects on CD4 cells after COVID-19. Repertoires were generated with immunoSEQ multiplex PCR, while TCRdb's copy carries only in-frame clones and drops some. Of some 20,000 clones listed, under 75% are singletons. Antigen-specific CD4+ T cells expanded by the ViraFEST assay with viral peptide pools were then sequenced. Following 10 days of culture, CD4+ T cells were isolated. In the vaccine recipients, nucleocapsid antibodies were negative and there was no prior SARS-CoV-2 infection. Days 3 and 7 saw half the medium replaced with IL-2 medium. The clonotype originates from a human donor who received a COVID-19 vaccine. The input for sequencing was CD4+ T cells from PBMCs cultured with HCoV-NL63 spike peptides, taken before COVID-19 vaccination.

The CDR3 DNA reads TGTGCCAGCTCCGCAACAGGGGCCATCACTGAAGCTTTCTTT. This gives the protein CASSATGAITEAFF. This chain joins TRBV18 and TRBJ1-1, with 7 bases that match TRBD1. Germline assignment: CDR1 KGHSH and CDR2 LQKENI. CDR3 length equals 14 residues. V lost 6 bases and J lost 4; bases outside the gene matches: 8.